Listed here are 9 T cell receptor beta chains from one sample, sequenced in a study of cytomegalovirus exposure and HLA in healthy donors. PCR employed 60 Vbeta and 13 Jbeta primers. Repertoires were generated with immunoSEQ multiplex PCR, while TCRdb's copy carries only in-frame clones and drops some. The sample records 95,000 to 100,000 clones, roughly three quarters being singletons. The source material was PBMCs. The receptors originated from a man in his forties in good health and CMV-seronegative.

The chain combines TRBV11-2 with TRBJ1-2; D not certain. Per germline, CDR1 SGHAT and CDR2 FQNNGV. CDR3 size: 16 residues. Trimming removed 5 bases at V and 2 bases at J, with 18 bases between. The chain's CDR3 is CASSMPTKTRNYGYTF. DNA of the CDR3: TGTGCCAGCAGCATGCCGACAAAAACCAGAAACTATGGCTACACCTTC.

This clone was picked up one time. The chain uses TRBV7-6 and TRBJ1-1; the match to TRBD1 covers 7 bases. Trimming removed 5 bases from V and 1 base from J; junction bases left unmatched: 10. The CDR3 runs to 16 residues. The germline CDR1 and CDR2 sequences are SGHVS and FNYEAQ. The DNA of the CDR3 is TGTGCCAGCAGCACCAGGACAGGAATACAGAACACTGAAGCTTTCTTT. Its protein is CASSTRTGIQNTEAFF. Full variable domain (missing parts from reference TRBV7-6 and TRBJ1-1): GAGVSQSPRYKVTKRGQDVALRCDPISGHVSLYWYRQALGQGPEFLTYFNYEAQQDKSGLPNDRFSAERPEGSISTLTIQRTEQRDSAMYRCASSTRTGIQNTEAFFGQGTRLTVV.

The chain couples TRBV7-6 to TRBJ2-2, with TRBD2 matching over 7 bases. Germline lookup yields CDR1 SGHVS and CDR2 FNYEAQ. This CDR3 has 15 residues. The J segment lost 1 base and the V segment lost 4 bases, leaving 3 bases of the junction unmatched. The CDR3 bases are TGTGCCAGCAGCTCAGGGAGGGGGAACACCGGGGAGCTGTTTTTT. Its translation is CASSSGRGNTGELFF.

Only a few counts were recorded for this clone. In DNA form, the CDR3 reads TGTGCCAGCAGCCCGGACTCTAGCACAGATACGCAGTATTTT. Encoded protein: CASSPDSSTDTQYF. The chain couples TRBV7-6 to TRBJ2-3; tentative D call: TRBD2 (5 bases). This CDR3 has 14 amino acids. V was clipped by 5 bases and J by 0 bases, with 9 bases between them. Germline CDR1 reads SGHVS; CDR2 reads FNYEAQ.

The chain recombines TRBV5-1 with TRBJ1-6; D is unresolved. Germline V gene data show CDR1 as SGHRS and CDR2 as YFSETQ. This CDR3 has 17 amino acids. The germline V and J ends were trimmed by 3 bases and 7 bases, with 20 bases remaining between them. The CDR3 protein is CASSSVGNAAENSPLHF. In DNA, the CDR3 is TGCGCCAGCAGCTCGGTCGGGAACGCGGCGGAAAATTCACCCCTCCACTTT.

The chain recombines TRBV9 with TRBJ1-1; 10 bases map to TRBD1. The germline CDR1 and CDR2 sequences are SGDLS and YYNGEE. The CDR3 is made up of 18 amino acids. V gave up 2 bases and J gave up 3 bases; unmatched junction bases: 13. CDR3 sequence reads: CASSVAGTGAPADTEAFF. The CDR3 DNA follows: TGTGCCAGCAGCGTGGCCGGGACAGGGGCTCCAGCGGACACTGAAGCTTTCTTT. Full variable domain (outside the CDR3, taken from reference TRBV9 and TRBJ1-1): DSGVTQTPKHLITATGQRVTLRCSPRSGDLSVYWYQQSLDQGLQFLIQYYNGEERAKGNILERFSAQQFPDLHSELNLSSLELGDSALYFCASSVAGTGAPADTEAFFGQGTRLTVV.

The chain is built from TRBV25-1 and TRBJ1-6, with no clear D. Trimming took 4 bases from V and 7 from J, leaving 14 bases between them. The CDR3 is 15 amino acids. Per the germline V gene, CDR1 is MGHDK and CDR2 is SYGVNS. The CDR3, as DNA: TGTGCCAGCAGTGGTTACAGCCAACGGAATTCACCCCTCCACTTT. Translating it yields CASSGYSQRNSPLHF.

The chain employs TRBV28 and TRBJ2-3, with D perhaps TRBD2 (6 bases). V gave up 5 bases and J gave up 1 base, with 10 bases separating them. The CDR3 runs to 14 residues. The germline CDR1 and CDR2 sequences are MDHEN and SYDVKM. The CDR3 is CASSPLARTDTQYF. As DNA, the CDR3 is TGTGCCAGCAGTCCACTAGCTCGCACAGATACGCAGTATTTT. The full variable domain, rest sourced from reference TRBV28 and TRBJ2-3, is DVKVTQSSRYLVKRTGEKVFLECVQDMDHENMFWYRQDPGLGLRLIYFSYDVKMKEKGDIPEGYSVSREKKERFSLILESASTNQTSMYLCASSPLARTDTQYFGPGTRLTVL.

The rearrangement uses TRBV11-2 and TRBJ1-2; D is unresolved. The CDR3 runs to 13 residues. Germline CDR1 is SGHAT and CDR2 is FQNNGV. V was pared by 1 base and J by 8 bases, with 11 bases between. CDR3 DNA: TGTGCCAGCAGCTTAGTACGGGGATACGGCTACACCTTC. Translating it yields CASSLVRGYGYTF.